These T cell receptor beta chains were read from a single sample in a study of neurological immune-mediated disorders. TCRdb ran MiXCR on the 5' RACE reads and lists one entry per CDR3 protein. The sample yields about 80,000 distinct CDR3 sequences, about 5.6% seen once. The source material was PBMCs. These receptors all stem from a woman aged 60-75 years with multiple sclerosis. Each CDR3 is given with its conserved first and last residue. D genes are given only for firm matches. Some rows have no size entry. The others give once, few or many, or a class for an expanded clone.

v_gene,j_gene,d_gene,abundance,CDR3nt,CDR3aa
TRBV6-6,TRBJ2-3,TRBD2,.,TGTGCCAGCAGGGACGGGGGGAGGGGCACAGATACGCAGTATTTT,CASRDGGRGTDTQYF
TRBV11-3,TRBJ2-1,.,few,TGTGCCAGCAGCTTTTCCAACAATGAGCAGTTCTTC,CASSFSNNEQFF
TRBV5-1,TRBJ2-1,TRBD2,many,TGCGCCAGCAGCTTTGCGGGGGGACCGTCGATTACCCCCAATGAGCAGTTCTTC,CASSFAGGPSITPNEQFF
TRBV3-1,TRBJ2-5,.,many,TGTGCCAGCAGCCGGGGGATCGCGGAGGAGACCCAGTACTTC,CASSRGIAEETQYF
TRBV5-5,TRBJ1-3,.,many,TGTGCCAGCAGCTTGGCAGTCTCTGGAAACACCATATATTTT,CASSLAVSGNTIYF
TRBV4-2,TRBJ2-3,TRBD2,many,TGTGCCAGCAGCCAAGAGTCTTTAGTCAGCGGGGGTAGCACAGATACGCAGTATTTT,CASSQESLVSGGSTDTQYF
TRBV28,TRBJ1-5,.,many,TGTGCCAGCAGCACTGACGGGGGAGGCAATCAGCCCCAGCATTTT,CASSTDGGGNQPQHF
TRBV20-1,TRBJ1-1,.,many,TGCAGTGCTAGATACCCGGGCAGGAGCACTGAAGCTTTCTTT,CSARYPGRSTEAFF
TRBV6-5,TRBJ2-1,.,.,TGTGCCAGCACCCCCCCCGCTTCCAATGAGCAGTTCTTC,CASTPPASNEQFF
TRBV4-1,TRBJ2-5,.,many,TGCGCCAGCAGCCAAGAGGTGGGGGGGCGGGAGACCCAGTACTTC,CASSQEVGGRETQYF
TRBV20-1,TRBJ2-7,.,many,TGCAGTGCTACATCTACAGGGCGACTTCAGCACGAGCAGTACTTC,CSATSTGRLQHEQYF
TRBV20-1,TRBJ1-2,.,many,TGCAGTGCTAGAGATCCCTCGGGGGGCGCGGGGTATGGCTACACCTTC,CSARDPSGGAGYGYTF
TRBV20-1,TRBJ2-1,.,many,TGCAGTGCTAGAACCGGGACGGTCAATGAGCAGTTCTTC,CSARTGTVNEQFF
TRBV25-1,TRBJ2-1,.,many,TGTGCCAGCAGTGGGGTGGCGGATTCCCTCTTC,CASSGVADSLF
TRBV12-3/TRBV12-4,TRBJ2-7,TRBD2,few,TGTGCCAGCAGTCAGATAGCGGGGGGAATAGTCTACGAGCAGTACTTC,CASSQIAGGIVYEQYF
TRBV5-6,TRBJ1-2,.,many,TGTGCCAGCAGCTTGCGTTGGGGGGCAGAATATGGCTACACCTTC,CASSLRWGAEYGYTF
TRBV5-6,TRBJ1-4,TRBD1,many,TGTGCCAGCAGCTGGACAGGGCGTAATGAAAAACTGTTTTTT,CASSWTGRNEKLFF
TRBV5-1,TRBJ2-7,.,many,TGCGCCAGCAGCCGACCGCAGGGAGGCAACGAGCAGTACTTC,CASSRPQGGNEQYF
TRBV5-1,TRBJ1-2,TRBD1,many,TGCGCCAGCAGCTTGGGGACAGGGGGTGGCTACACCTTC,CASSLGTGGGYTF
TRBV5-1,TRBJ2-1,.,.,TGCGCCAGCAGCTTGGGTGGGCGGGGAGCCCCGCAAACCAATGAGCAGTTCTTC,CASSLGGRGAPQTNEQFF
TRBV20-1,TRBJ1-6,TRBD1,many,TGCAGTGCCACAGGGGGCGCCTTGTCACCCCTCCACTTT,CSATGGALSPLHF
TRBV6-5,TRBJ1-1,.,many,TGTGCCAGCAGTTCCCCCATGAGAGGGATGAACACTGAAGCTTTCTTT,CASSSPMRGMNTEAFF
TRBV5-1,TRBJ1-5,TRBD1,many,TGCGCCAGCAGCAACCGACAGGGAGGAGGGCAGCCCCAGCATTTT,CASSNRQGGGQPQHF
TRBV10-3,TRBJ1-5,TRBD1,many,TGTGCCATCAGAGGGGACAGGGCTTACAATCAGCCCCAGCATTTT,CAIRGDRAYNQPQHF
TRBV3-1,TRBJ1-1,.,many,TGTGCCAGCTGCGGGGAAATGAACACTGAAGCTTTCTTT,CASCGEMNTEAFF
TRBV7-9,TRBJ1-1,.,many,TGTGCCAGCAGCTGGGGGCCCACTGAAGCTTTCTTT,CASSWGPTEAFF
TRBV20-1,TRBJ2-4,.,many,TGCAGTGCTAGAGATGGGGGGACTAAAAACATTCAGTACTTC,CSARDGGTKNIQYF
TRBV5-1,TRBJ1-1,TRBD1,many,TGCGCCAGCAGCTTGTACTGGGACAGGGAGGTTTTGAACACTGAAGCTTTCTTT,CASSLYWDREVLNTEAFF
TRBV5-1,TRBJ2-3,.,many,TGCGCCAGCAGCTTGACAGGGCCTTACACAGATACGCAGTATTTT,CASSLTGPYTDTQYF
TRBV4-2,TRBJ1-2,.,many,TGTGCCAGCAGCCAACTAGGACCAGAAAGCTACACCTTC,CASSQLGPESYTF
TRBV6-5,TRBJ2-3,.,many,TGTGCCAGCACCGGCGCGGGCGTGGGGCATACGCAGTATTTT,CASTGAGVGHTQYF
TRBV20-1,TRBJ2-1,.,many,TGCACGACTCCGGGCCAAGGCTACAATGAGCAGTTCTTC,CTTPGQGYNEQFF
TRBV15,TRBJ2-5,.,few,TGTGCCACCAGCAGAGATTGGGGGACCCAGTACTTC,CATSRDWGTQYF
TRBV7-8,TRBJ1-1,.,many,TGTGCCAGCAGCTTCCCTACAGGGAGCACTGAAGCTTTCTTT,CASSFPTGSTEAFF
TRBV28,TRBJ2-7,TRBD1,many,TGTGCCAGTGGGACAGCCTACGAGCAGTACTTC,CASGTAYEQYF
TRBV10-1,TRBJ2-1,TRBD2,few,TGCGCCAGCAGTACCAGGACTAGCGTGACCTCCAATGAGCAGTTCTTC,CASSTRTSVTSNEQFF
TRBV7-9,TRBJ2-2,.,many,TGTGCCAGCAGCTTAGTAATCTCTACCGGGGAGCTGTTTTTT,CASSLVISTGELFF
TRBV12-5,TRBJ2-5,.,few,TGTGCTAGTGGTTTGACTGCGGGGCTACGGACCCAGTACTTC,CASGLTAGLRTQYF
TRBV7-9,TRBJ2-1,.,many,TGTGCCAGCAGCCCTGGTACAGGGAGGAGTAAAGAGCAGTTCTTC,CASSPGTGRSKEQFF
TRBV5-1,TRBJ2-7,.,many,TGCGCCAGCCCTCAGGGGCCCACCAAGTACGAGCAGTACTTC,CASPQGPTKYEQYF
TRBV5-1,TRBJ1-1,.,many,TGCGCCAGCAGCTTGTGGCCCCAGGGCTCTGAAGCTTTCTTT,CASSLWPQGSEAFF
TRBV12-3/TRBV12-4,TRBJ1-5,.,few,TGTGCCAGCAGTTTGGGTCAGGGTAAGGGCAATCAGCCCCAGCATTTT,CASSLGQGKGNQPQHF
TRBV5-5,TRBJ2-4,.,many,TGTGCCAGCACCATGACGACCGGGGGCATTCAGTACTTC,CASTMTTGGIQYF
TRBV20-1,TRBJ2-1,.,.,TGCAGTGCTAGGGACTTGAGCTCCTACAATGAGCAGTTCTTC,CSARDLSSYNEQFF
TRBV27,TRBJ2-5,TRBD2,many,TGTGATACCGAGGGGAGCGGGAGGGAAGAGACCCAGTACTTC,CDTEGSGREETQYF
TRBV29-1,TRBJ1-2,.,many,TGCAGCGTTGAACGAGGCCGGCTTTCCGGCTACACCTTC,CSVERGRLSGYTF
TRBV20-1,TRBJ2-3,TRBD1,many,TGCAGTGCTAGCCCAAGGACAGGGTTCACAGATACGCAGTATTTT,CSASPRTGFTDTQYF
TRBV20-1,TRBJ1-3,.,many,TGCAGTGCTAGAGATGGCGACTTCGGGAGGGGCATATATTTT,CSARDGDFGRGIYF
TRBV20-1,TRBJ2-7,.,many,TGCAGTGCTAGTCCCAGGGACCGTCCCTACGAGCAGTACTTC,CSASPRDRPYEQYF
TRBV20-1,TRBJ2-7,.,many,TGCAGTGCTAGGGGGCAGGGATACGAGCAGTACTTC,CSARGQGYEQYF
TRBV5-1,TRBJ1-1,.,many,TGCGCCAGCAGCTCGATGGGAGCCGCCATGAACACTGAAGCTTTCTTT,CASSSMGAAMNTEAFF
TRBV6-5,TRBJ2-5,.,many,TGTGCCAGCAGTGTACAGGGACGGGAGACCCAGTACTTC,CASSVQGRETQYF
TRBV27,TRBJ2-6,TRBD1,.,TGTGCCAGCAGCTCCGGGACAGGGACCTCTGGGGCCAACGTCCTGACTTTC,CASSSGTGTSGANVLTF
TRBV20-1,TRBJ1-3,.,many,TGCAGTGCTAGAGATAGACGCGGCTCTGGAAACACCATATATTTT,CSARDRRGSGNTIYF
TRBV29-1,TRBJ2-2,.,many,TGCAGCGTTTGCACAGGAGCCTCGAACACCGGGGAGCTGTTTTTT,CSVCTGASNTGELFF
TRBV6-6,TRBJ2-7,.,many,TGTGCCAGCAGTCCCACGGACAGCTCCTACGAGCAGTACTTC,CASSPTDSSYEQYF
TRBV15,TRBJ2-2,.,many,TGTGCCACCAGCTCCCCCGAGAACACCGGGGAGCTGTTTTTT,CATSSPENTGELFF